This T cell receptor beta chain was observed in a study of cytomegalovirus exposure and HLA in healthy donors. The study ran its PCR with 60 Vbeta and 13 Jbeta primers. Some clones are missing from TCRdb's copy, which holds only in-frame ones; the method was immunoSEQ multiplex PCR. The table records 130,000 to 150,000 clones, roughly 75% of them present only once. General study results and limits: HLA restriction was apparent for most CMV-associated TCR beta chains in a later analysis. The majority of TCR sequences were rare, yet some public TCRs appeared in many donors.

The V end was cut by 4 bases, the J end by 13 bases, with 14 bases between. The CDR3 is 11 residues long. CDR1 and CDR2 (germline): SGDLS, YYNGEE. Comments on this clone: The antigen remains undetermined.

The chain is built from TRBV9 and TRBJ1-1, with unresolved D. Sequencing used PBMCs. The TCR was taken from a man aged 40-50 years in good health and CMV-seropositive. The CDR3, as DNA: TGTGCCAGCAGCCCCAGTCGTGATGGTTTCTTT. This translates into CASSPSRDGFF.